The 5 T cell receptor beta chains below all came from one sample that was sequenced in a study of blood T cell repertoires in COVID-19. Assay: immunoSEQ multiplex PCR; the TCRdb copy retains only in-frame clones and omits some. The table has 350,000 to 500,000 clones, about 90% seen once. Sequencing was carried out using peripheral blood. The source of these receptors is a man between 18 and 29 years old with COVID-19, enrolled during active disease.

The chain couples TRBV18 to TRBJ2-7; 10 bases agree with TRBD1. The V gene's germline CDR1 is KGHSH and CDR2 LQKENI. With V trimmed by 3 bases and J by 3 bases, 5 bases remained unmatched. This CDR3 has 15 amino acids. The DNA for the CDR3 is TGTGCCAGCTCACCTCCCGGGGACAGGGGCTACGAGCAGTACTTC. It specifies CASSPPGDRGYEQYF. Drawing the rest from reference TRBV18 and TRBJ2-7, the complete variable domain is NAGVMQNPRHLVRRRGQEARLRCSPMKGHSHVYWYRQLPEEGLKFMVYLQKENIIDESGMPKERFSAEFPKEGPSILRIQQVVRGDSAAYFCASSPPGDRGYEQYFGPGTRLTVT.

The chain links TRBV3-1 (or the pseudogene TRBV3-2) to TRBJ2-1; maybe TRBD2 (6 bases). CDR3 size: 15 residues. V was shortened by 2 bases and J by 9 bases, with 17 bases between the two germline ends. Germline assignment: CDR1 LGHDT and CDR2 YNNKEL (reference sequence). The CDR3 nucleotides read TGTGCCAGCAGCCAAAGGCTGTCTAGCGTGAGTGAGCAGTTCTTC. Translation: CASSQRLSSVSEQFF.

The rearrangement joins TRBV30 to TRBJ1-1, with no clear D. The CDR3 has 13 residues. Trimming pared 3 bases from V and 5 bases from J, leaving 13 bases between. Germline values: CDR1 GTSNPN, CDR2 SVGIG (reference sequence). CDR3 amino acids: CAWSDRLVTEAFF. CDR3 coding DNA: TGTGCCTGGAGCGATAGACTCGTTACTGAAGCTTTCTTT.

The rearrangement uses TRBV5-6 and TRBJ1-6; a possible D gene is TRBD1 (5 bases). V lost 3 bases to trimming and J lost 8 bases, with 15 bases between them. Germline V gene sequence: CDR1 SGHDT, CDR2 YYEEEE. This CDR3 comprises 15 residues. CDR3 sequence (DNA): TGTGCCAGCAGCTGGGGCGGGGTTTGGGATTCACCCCTCCACTTT. Translation gives CASSWGGVWDSPLHF.

The chain has TRBV5-1 and TRBJ2-7; tentatively, D is TRBD2 (6 bases). The CDR3 totals 14 residues. From germline, CDR1 is SGHRS and CDR2 YFSETQ. The germline V and J ends were trimmed by 4 bases and 5 bases, with 16 bases remaining between them. The CDR3, as DNA: TGCGCCAGCAGCCGAGGAGGGCTTGAGGACGAGCAGTACTTC. Translated: CASSRGGLEDEQYF.